This T cell receptor beta chain derives from a study of blood T cell repertoires in COVID-19. This CDR3 has 14 residues. Germline V lookup: CDR1 LNHDA, CDR2 SQIVND (reference sequence). The germline V and J ends were trimmed by 2 bases and 3 bases, with 11 bases remaining between them. Only in-frame clones appear in the TCRdb table, and some are missing; sequencing was by immunoSEQ multiplex PCR. The data contain about 150,000 clones, 87% of them singletons. The receptor was isolated from a woman between 55 and 75 years old with active or convalescent COVID-19. Input material: peripheral blood. The V call is TRBV19, the J call TRBJ2-7; possibly TRBD1 for D (5 bases). The CDR3 loop is CASSIQPGHYEQYF. Here the CDR3 DNA reads TGTGCCAGTAGTATACAACCAGGGCACTACGAGCAGTACTTC.